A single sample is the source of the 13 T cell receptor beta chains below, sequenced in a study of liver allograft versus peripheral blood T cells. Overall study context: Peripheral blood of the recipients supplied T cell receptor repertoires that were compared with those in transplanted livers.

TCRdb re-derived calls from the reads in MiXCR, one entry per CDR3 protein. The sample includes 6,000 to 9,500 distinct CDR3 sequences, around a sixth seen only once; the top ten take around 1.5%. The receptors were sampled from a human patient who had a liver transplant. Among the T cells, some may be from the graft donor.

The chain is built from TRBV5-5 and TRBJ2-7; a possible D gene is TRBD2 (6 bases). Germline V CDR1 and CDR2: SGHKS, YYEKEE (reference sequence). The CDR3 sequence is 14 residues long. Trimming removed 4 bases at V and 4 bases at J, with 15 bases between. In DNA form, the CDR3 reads TGTGCCAGCAGCCCCACGGGACTGATATACGAGCAGTACTTC. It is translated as CASSPTGLIYEQYF.

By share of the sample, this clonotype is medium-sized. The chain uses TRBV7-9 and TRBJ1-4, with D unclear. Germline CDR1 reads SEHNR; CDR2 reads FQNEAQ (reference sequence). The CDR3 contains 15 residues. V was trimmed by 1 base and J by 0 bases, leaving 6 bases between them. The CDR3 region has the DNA TGTGCCAGCAGCTTAGGTGGAACAACTAATGAAAAACTGTTTTTT. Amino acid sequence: CASSLGGTTNEKLFF.

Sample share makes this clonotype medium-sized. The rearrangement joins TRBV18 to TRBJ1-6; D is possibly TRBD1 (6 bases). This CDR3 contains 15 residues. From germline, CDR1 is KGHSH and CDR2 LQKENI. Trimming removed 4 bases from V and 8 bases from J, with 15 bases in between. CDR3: CASSLQGKRDSPLHF. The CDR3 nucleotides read TGTGCCAGCTCACTGCAGGGGAAGAGGGATTCACCCCTCCACTTT.

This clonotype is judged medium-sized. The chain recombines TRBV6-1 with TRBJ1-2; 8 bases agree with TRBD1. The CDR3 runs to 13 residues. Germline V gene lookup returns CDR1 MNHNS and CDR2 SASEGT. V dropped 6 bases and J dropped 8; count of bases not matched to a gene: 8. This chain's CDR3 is CASRHDRGGGYTF. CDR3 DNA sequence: TGTGCCAGCAGACACGACAGGGGCGGAGGCTACACCTTC.

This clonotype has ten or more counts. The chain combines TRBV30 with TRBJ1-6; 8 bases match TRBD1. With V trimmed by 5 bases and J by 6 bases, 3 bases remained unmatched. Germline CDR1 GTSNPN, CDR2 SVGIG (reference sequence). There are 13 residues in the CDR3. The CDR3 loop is CAWAGGSNSPLHF. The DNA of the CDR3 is TGTGCCTGGGCAGGGGGCTCTAATTCACCCCTCCACTTT.

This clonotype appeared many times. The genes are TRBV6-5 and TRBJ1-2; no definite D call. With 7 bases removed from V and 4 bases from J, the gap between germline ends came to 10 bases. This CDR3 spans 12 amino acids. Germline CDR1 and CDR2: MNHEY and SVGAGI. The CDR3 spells CASTSGSYGYTF. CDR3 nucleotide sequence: TGTGCCAGCACCTCAGGAAGCTATGGCTACACCTTC.

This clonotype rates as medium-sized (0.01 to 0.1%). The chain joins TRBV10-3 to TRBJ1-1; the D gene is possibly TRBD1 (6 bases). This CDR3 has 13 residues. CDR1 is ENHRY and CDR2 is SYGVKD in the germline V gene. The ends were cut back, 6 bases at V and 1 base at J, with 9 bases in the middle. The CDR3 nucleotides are TGTGCCATCAGGGCGGGGGCGAACACTGAAGCTTTCTTT. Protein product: CAIRAGANTEAFF.

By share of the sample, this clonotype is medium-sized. The CDR3 bases are TGTGCCAGCAGTCCAGTCAGGGCAGGAGGTTCACCCCTCCACTTT. Amino acid sequence: CASSPVRAGGSPLHF. J is TRBJ1-6 and V is TRBV7-2, with D perhaps matching TRBD1 (5 bases). Germline CDR1 is SGHTA and CDR2 is FQGNSA. V was cut by 6 bases and J by 9 bases, with 18 bases left in between. CDR3 length: 15 residues.

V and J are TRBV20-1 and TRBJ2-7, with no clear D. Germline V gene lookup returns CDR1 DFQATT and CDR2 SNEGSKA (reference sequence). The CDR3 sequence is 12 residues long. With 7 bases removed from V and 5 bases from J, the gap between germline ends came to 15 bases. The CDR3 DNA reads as TGCAGTGGGGTGGGGATGAGCCACGAGCAGTACTTC. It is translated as CSGVGMSHEQYF.

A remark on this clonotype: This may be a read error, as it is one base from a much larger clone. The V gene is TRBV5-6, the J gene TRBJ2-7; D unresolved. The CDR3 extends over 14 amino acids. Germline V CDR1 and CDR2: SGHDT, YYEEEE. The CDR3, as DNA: TGTGCCATCAGCTCCGTGAGAGGTTCCTACGAGCAGTACTTC. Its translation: CAISSVRGSYEQYF.

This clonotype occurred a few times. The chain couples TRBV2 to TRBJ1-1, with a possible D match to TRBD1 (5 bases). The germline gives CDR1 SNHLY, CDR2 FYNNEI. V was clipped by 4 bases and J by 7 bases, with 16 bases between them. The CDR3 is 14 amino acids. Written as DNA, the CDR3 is TGTGCCAGCAGTGTTCGGGGGGTAATTGGTGAAGCTTTCTTT. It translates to CASSVRGVIGEAFF.

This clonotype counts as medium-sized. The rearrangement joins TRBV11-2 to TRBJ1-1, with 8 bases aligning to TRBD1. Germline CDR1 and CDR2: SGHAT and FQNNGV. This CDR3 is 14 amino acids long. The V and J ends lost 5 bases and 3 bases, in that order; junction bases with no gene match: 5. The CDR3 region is CASSAQGGDTEAFF. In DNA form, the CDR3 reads TGTGCCAGCAGCGCACAGGGGGGGGACACTGAAGCTTTCTTT.

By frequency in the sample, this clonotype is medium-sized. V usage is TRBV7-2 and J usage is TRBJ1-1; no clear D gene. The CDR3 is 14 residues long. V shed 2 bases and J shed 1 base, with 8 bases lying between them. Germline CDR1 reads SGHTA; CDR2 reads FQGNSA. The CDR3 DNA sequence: TGTGCCAGCAGCTTATACGGGCCGAACACTGAAGCTTTCTTT. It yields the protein CASSLYGPNTEAFF. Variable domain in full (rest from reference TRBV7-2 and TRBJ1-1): GAGVSQSPSNKVTEKGKDVELRCDPISGHTALYWYRQSLGQGLEFLIYFQGNSAPDKSGLPSDRFSAERTGGSVSTLTIQRTQQEDSAVYLCASSLYGPNTEAFFGQGTRLTVV.